This T cell receptor (beta chain) was profiled in a study of blood T cell repertoires in COVID-19. Some clones are missing from TCRdb's copy, which holds only in-frame ones; the method was immunoSEQ multiplex PCR. The sample records more than 250,000 clones, roughly 86% being singletons. The CDR3 sequence is 19 residues long. Looked up from germline, CDR1 is SQVTM and CDR2 is ANQGSEA. V gave up 0 bases and J gave up 2 bases; unmatched junction bases: 15. The participants were between roughly 18 and 100 years old and came from under 25 US areas. This TCR came from a woman aged 18-29 years who had recovered from COVID-19. V is TRBV29-1 and J is TRBJ2-2; 7 bases line up with TRBD1. Sequencing input: PBMCs or T cells enriched from blood (not recorded which). Here the CDR3 reads CSVEDPPRGGEINTGELFF. For the CDR3, the DNA is TGCAGCGTTGAAGACCCTCCGAGAGGGGGCGAAATTAACACCGGGGAGCTGTTTTTT.